This TCR beta chain was found in a study of shared clonotypes between healthy human individuals. For this clone: What it recognizes is unknown.

Deep was the level at which the assay was run. Authors' methods: There were no quality scores in the junction-only immunoSEQ sequences, so filtering differed. Measured with immunoSEQ multiplex PCR; TCRdb has only the in-frame clones, and not every one. The V and J calls and clone size come from that table; D and trimming were worked out from the DNA. The table shows some 470,000 clones, with over 60% occurring only once. Unsorted material relied on tens of millions of PBMCs as the source of genomic DNA. Study-level findings and limits: An expected dependence of interdonor clonotype sharing on sequencing depth was noted.

The V gene lost 5 bases and the J gene lost 0 bases, with 14 bases spanning the gap. Germline V gives CDR1 MNHEY, CDR2 SMNVEV (reference sequence). This CDR3 is 16 amino acids long. The rearrangement joins TRBV27 to TRBJ1-5; possibly TRBD1 for D (6 bases). The sample consisted of PBMCs. This clonotype originated in a woman aged 40 to 50 in good health. Some clones in this sample may be carry-over from other donors' samples. CDR3 sequence: CASSPLTGYSNQPQHF. DNA of the CDR3: TGTGCCAGCAGTCCCCTAACAGGGTATAGCAATCAGCCCCAGCATTTT.